This T cell receptor (beta chain) was obtained from a study of cytomegalovirus exposure and HLA in healthy donors. 60 Vbeta and 13 Jbeta primers were used in PCR. TCRdb's copy holds only in-frame clones and misses some; the assay was immunoSEQ multiplex PCR. The table has 75,000 to 90,000 clones, roughly a tenth seen once; the top ten hold 24%. Germline assignment: CDR1 MDHEN and CDR2 SYDVKM. The J segment lost 4 bases and the V segment lost 5 bases, leaving 11 bases of the junction unmatched. The CDR3 consists of 16 residues. Findings of the study overall: Both high specificity and high sensitivity reportedly marked the classifier's diagnosis of cytomegalovirus status. Some TCR beta chains (roughly 160 of them) were listed as cytomegalovirus-associated.

This clone came up a few times. Its antigen remains unidentified. This chain links TRBV28 with TRBJ2-1; 7 nucleotides line up with TRBD2. The TCR sequence derives from a man aged 55 to 69 in good health and CMV-seropositive. The sample was PBMCs. For the CDR3, the DNA is TGTGCCAGCAGTCAACGTCGCGGGAGCGCTTACAATGAGCAGTTCTTC. It specifies CASSQRRGSAYNEQFF.